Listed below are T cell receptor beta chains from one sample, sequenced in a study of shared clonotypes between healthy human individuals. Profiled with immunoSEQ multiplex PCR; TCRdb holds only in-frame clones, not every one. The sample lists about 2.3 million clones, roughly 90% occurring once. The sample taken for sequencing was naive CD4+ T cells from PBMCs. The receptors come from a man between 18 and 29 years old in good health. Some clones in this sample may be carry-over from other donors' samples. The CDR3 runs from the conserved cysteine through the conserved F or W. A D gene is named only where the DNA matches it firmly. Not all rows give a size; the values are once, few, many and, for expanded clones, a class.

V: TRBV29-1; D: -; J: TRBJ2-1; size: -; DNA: TGCAGCGTTGCTCCGGACTCCTACAATGAGCAGTTCTTC; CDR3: CSVAPDSYNEQFF
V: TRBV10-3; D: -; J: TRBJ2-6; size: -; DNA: TGTGCCATCCTCGCGTCCTCTGGGGCCAACGTCCTGACTTTC; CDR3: CAILASSGANVLTF
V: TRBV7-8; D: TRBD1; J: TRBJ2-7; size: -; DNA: TGTGCCTCCAAGGGGCAGGGGGCTTACGAGCAGTACTTC; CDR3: CASKGQGAYEQYF
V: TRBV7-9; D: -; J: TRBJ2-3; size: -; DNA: TGTGCCAGCAGCCTAACCGGGAGCGGTGGGGATACGCAGTATTTT; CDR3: CASSLTGSGGDTQYF
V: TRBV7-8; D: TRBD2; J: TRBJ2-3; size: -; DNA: TGTGCCAGCAGCACGCGGACTAGCGATGGGTTAAATACGCAGTATTTT; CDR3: CASSTRTSDGLNTQYF
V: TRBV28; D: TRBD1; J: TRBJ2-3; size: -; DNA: TGTGCGGAGGGGACAGGGGTCAGCACAGATACGCAGTATTTT; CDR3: CAEGTGVSTDTQYF
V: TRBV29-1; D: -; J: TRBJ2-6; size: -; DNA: TGCAGCGTTGAATCGGGGCGCGGGGCCAACGTCCTGACTTTC; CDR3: CSVESGRGANVLTF
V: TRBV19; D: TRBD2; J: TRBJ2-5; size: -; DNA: TGTGCCAGTAGTTGGCTAGCGGGAGCGGGGTCAGAGACCCAGTACTTC; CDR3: CASSWLAGAGSETQYF
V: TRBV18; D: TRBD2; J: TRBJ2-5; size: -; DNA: TGTGCCAGCTCACGCGGGAGTCCCTCACAAGAGACCCAGTACTTC; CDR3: CASSRGSPSQETQYF
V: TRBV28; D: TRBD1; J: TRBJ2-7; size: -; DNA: TGTGCCAGCAGGAACCTTCGCGGGGACAGGGGATCCGAGCAGTACTTC; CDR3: CASRNLRGDRGSEQYF
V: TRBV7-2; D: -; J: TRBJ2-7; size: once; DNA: TGTGCCAGCAGCGTACGGGATGAGACCTACGAGCAGTACTTC; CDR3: CASSVRDETYEQYF
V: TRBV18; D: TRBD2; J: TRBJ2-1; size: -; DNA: TGTGCCAGCTCACCGATAGGACTAGCTCTCAACTCCTACAATGAGCAGTTCTTC; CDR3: CASSPIGLALNSYNEQFF
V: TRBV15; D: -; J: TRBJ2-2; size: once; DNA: TGTGCCACCGGTATGCACAGCTCGAACACCGGGGAGCTGTTTTTT; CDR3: CATGMHSSNTGELFF
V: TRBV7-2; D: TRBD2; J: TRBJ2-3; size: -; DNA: TGTGCCAGCAGCTACCTAGCGGGAGGGACAGATACGCAGTATTTT; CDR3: CASSYLAGGTDTQYF
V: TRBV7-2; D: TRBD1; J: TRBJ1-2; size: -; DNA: TGTGCCAGCAGCCCAGGGGTCGACAGGGATGGCTACACCTTC; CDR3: CASSPGVDRDGYTF
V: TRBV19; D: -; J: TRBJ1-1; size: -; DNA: TGTGCCAGTAGTGTCCAAGTTGGGGGGACTGAAGCTTTCTTT; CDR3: CASSVQVGGTEAFF
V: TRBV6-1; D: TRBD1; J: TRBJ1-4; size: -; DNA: TGTGCCATTTCGGGACAGTTAAATGAAAAACTGTTTTTT; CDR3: CAISGQLNEKLFF
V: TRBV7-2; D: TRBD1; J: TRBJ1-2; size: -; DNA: TGTGCCAGCAGCTCAGGCTGGACAGGGACTGGCTACACCTTC; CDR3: CASSSGWTGTGYTF
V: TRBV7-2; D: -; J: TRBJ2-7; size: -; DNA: TGTGCCAGCAGCTTGGGGCCAACACTCTCCTACGAGCAGTACTTC; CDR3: CASSLGPTLSYEQYF
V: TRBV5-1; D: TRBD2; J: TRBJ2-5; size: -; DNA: TGCGCCAGCAGCTTGTACAGCGGGAGTAGTAGAGAGACCCAGTACTTC; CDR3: CASSLYSGSSRETQYF
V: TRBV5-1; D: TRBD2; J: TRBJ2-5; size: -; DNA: TGCGCCAGCAGCTTGGCGATCCCGGGTTTGGCGGGGGCCCAGTACTTC; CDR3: CASSLAIPGLAGAQYF
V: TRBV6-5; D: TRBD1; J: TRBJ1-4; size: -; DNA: TGTGCCAGCAAAAAGGGACAGGGTTCGAATGAAAAACTGTTTTTT; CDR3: CASKKGQGSNEKLFF
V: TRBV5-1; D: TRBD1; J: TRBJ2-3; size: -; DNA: TGCGCCAGCAGCTCGGGACAGGGTGAGACAGATACGCAGTATTTT; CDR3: CASSSGQGETDTQYF
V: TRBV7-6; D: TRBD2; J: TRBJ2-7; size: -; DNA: TGTGCCAGCAGCTTTGGGAGCGGGAGGGATTACGAGCAGTACTTC; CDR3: CASSFGSGRDYEQYF